This T cell receptor (beta chain) appears in the sequencing data of a study of shared clonotypes between healthy human individuals. Study as a whole: For every donor, three CD4 naive, three CD4 memory, two CD8 naive and one CD8 memory plates were used.

Donors were healthy HIV-negative adults without recent acute infections or vaccinations. Each subset's genomic DNA was shared equally among a number of immunoSEQ plates. How the authors handled the data: Filtering differed because ImmunoSEQ produced junction-only sequences that carried no quality scores. Assay: immunoSEQ multiplex PCR; the TCRdb copy retains only in-frame clones and omits some. V and J calls and clone size are given by that table; D and trimming were obtained from the DNA. The sample lists 650,000 to 750,000 clones, roughly 70% occurring once. The source of this sequence is a woman in her twenties or thirties in good health. What was sequenced was memory CD4+ T cells sorted from blood. The subset was: CD45RA-negative fraction.

The CDR3 is CASSQLGTEANTEAFF. The DNA for the CDR3 is TGTGCCAGCAGCCAATTAGGCACCGAAGCGAACACTGAAGCTTTCTTT. This chain joins TRBV4-2 and TRBJ1-1; no firm D call. Germline CDR1 and CDR2: LGHNA and YNFKEQ. The ends were cut back, 2 bases at V and 1 base at J, with 14 bases in the middle. The CDR3 spans 16 residues.